Each of the 18 T cell receptor beta chains below was sequenced from the same sample in a study of blood T cell repertoires in COVID-19. The repertoire was sequenced with immunoSEQ multiplex PCR; TCRdb's copy has only in-frame clones and lacks some. The top ten clones hold roughly 6.7% of a sample with 250,000 to 350,000 clones, approximately 88% of them seen once. Sample: peripheral blood. The receptors were sampled from a man aged 18 to 29 who had recovered from COVID-19.

V usage is TRBV2 and J usage is TRBJ2-7; tentatively, D is TRBD1 (5 bases). Looked up from germline, CDR1 is SNHLY and CDR2 is FYNNEI. V shed 2 bases and J shed 3 bases, with 11 bases lying between them. This CDR3 has 14 residues. CDR3 nucleotide sequence: TGTGCCAGCAGTGAATTGGGGCAGGGCTACGAGCAGTACTTC. Translation: CASSELGQGYEQYF. The complete variable domain, with remaining parts taken from reference TRBV2 and TRBJ2-7, reads EPEVTQTPSHQVTQMGQEVILRCVPISNHLYFYWYRQILGQKVEFLVSFYNNEISEKSEIFDDQFSVERPDGSNFTLKIRSTKLEDSAMYFCASSELGQGYEQYFGPGTRLTVT.

This clone was observed a few times. The rearrangement joins TRBV5-1 to TRBJ2-7, with 11 bases matching TRBD2. With V trimmed by 4 bases and J by 4 bases, 7 bases remained unmatched. The CDR3 has 15 residues. The germline CDR1 and CDR2 sequences are SGHRS and YFSETQ. The CDR3, as DNA: TGCGCCAGCAGCGTGACTAGCGGGATGGGGTACGAGCAGTACTTC. This sequence encodes CASSVTSGMGYEQYF. Complete variable domain (other parts from reference TRBV5-1 and TRBJ2-7): KAGVTQTPRYLIKTRGQQVTLSCSPISGHRSVSWYQQTPGQGLQFLFEYFSETQRNKGNFPGRFSGRQFSNSRSEMNVSTLELGDSALYLCASSVTSGMGYEQYFGPGTRLTVT.

The chain recombines TRBV10-3 with TRBJ2-7, with a tentative D call TRBD2 (6 bases). Germline V gene lookup returns CDR1 ENHRY and CDR2 SYGVKD. Trimming removed 2 bases at V and 1 base at J, with 12 bases between. CDR3 length equals 15 residues. In DNA form, the CDR3 reads TGTGCCATCAGTGAGGAGTACGGGGGATCCTACGAGCAGTACTTC. Protein product: CAISEEYGGSYEQYF.

The rearrangement joins TRBV19 to TRBJ2-2, with 10 nucleotides matching TRBD2. V was pared by 1 base and J by 10 bases, with 12 bases of the junction left unmatched. Germline V gives CDR1 LNHDA, CDR2 SQIVND (reference sequence). This CDR3 has 17 amino acids. As DNA, the CDR3 is TGTGCCAGTAGTATAGGGCTAGCGGGGGCCCTACCGACGGAGCTGTTTTTT. This sequence encodes CASSIGLAGALPTELFF.

The chain is built from TRBV6-6 and TRBJ1-2; 8 nucleotides match TRBD1. The V gene end was trimmed by 4 bases and the J gene end by 4 bases; junction bases not matched to a gene: 5. The CDR3 has 14 amino acids. The germline CDR1 and CDR2 sequences are MNHNY and SVGAGI (reference sequence). The CDR3 nucleotides are TGTGCCAGCAGTTTGACAGGGGTTGCCTATGGCTACACCTTC. Its translation is CASSLTGVAYGYTF.

The J gene is TRBJ2-7, the V gene TRBV12-3 or TRBV12-4; tentative D call: TRBD1 (6 bases). Trimming stripped 7 bases from V and 1 base from J, with 11 bases between. The CDR3 extends over 13 amino acids. As DNA, the CDR3 is TGTGCCAGCACCCTAGGGGGATCCTACGAGCAGTACTTC. It is translated as CASTLGGSYEQYF.

A word on this clone: This same CDR3 is encoded by further DNA sequences in the sample. V and J are TRBV6-5 and TRBJ1-4, with a tentative D call TRBD1 (5 bases). The CDR3 is made up of 14 amino acids. V shed 6 bases and J shed 0 bases, with 8 bases lying between them. Germline V gene lookup returns CDR1 MNHEY and CDR2 SVGAGI. For the CDR3, the DNA is TGTGCCAGCAGCCCGACAGCAACTAATGAAAAACTGTTTTTT. Its protein product is CASSPTATNEKLFF.

The chain employs TRBV15 and TRBJ2-3; 7 bases fit TRBD1. Germline CDR1 and CDR2: LNHNV and YYDKDF (reference sequence). V was pared by 3 bases and J by 2 bases, with 2 bases of the junction left unmatched. The CDR3 contains 14 residues. The chain's CDR3 is CATSRGQYTDTQYF. CDR3 in DNA: TGTGCCACCAGCAGGGGACAGTACACAGATACGCAGTATTTT.

This chain connects TRBV9 to TRBJ2-3; D is undetermined. V was pared by 4 bases and J by 2 bases, with 14 bases between. This CDR3 has 15 amino acids. Germline V gene lookup returns CDR1 SGDLS and CDR2 YYNGEE. Here the CDR3 reads CASSPGPQNTDTQYF. As DNA, the CDR3 is TGTGCCAGCAGCCCTGGGCCTCAGAACACAGATACGCAGTATTTT.

The V call is TRBV6-5, the J call TRBJ1-2; the D gene is possibly TRBD1 (6 bases). V was pared by 6 bases and J by 4 bases, with 12 bases between. The CDR3 covers 13 residues. Looked up from germline, CDR1 is MNHEY and CDR2 is SVGAGI. In DNA form, the CDR3 reads TGTGCCAGCAGCTCACAGGGAGCCTATGGCTACACCTTC. This sequence encodes CASSSQGAYGYTF.

The gene calls are TRBV7-9 and TRBJ1-4; no reliable D call. Germline V gives CDR1 SEHNR, CDR2 FQNEAQ (reference sequence). The CDR3 spans 15 residues. The ends were cut back, 5 bases at V and 4 bases at J, with 14 bases in the middle. The CDR3 DNA sequence: TGTGCCAGCAGCGAAGCGGCGGCCCTTAATGAAAAACTGTTTTTT. Translating it yields CASSEAAALNEKLFF.

The chain couples TRBV3-1 (or the pseudogene TRBV3-2) to TRBJ2-5; D uncertain. The CDR3 runs to 12 residues. V lost 3 bases, J lost 5 bases, and 7 bases lay in between. Germline values: CDR1 LGHDT, CDR2 YNNKEL (reference sequence). The CDR3 region has the DNA TGTGCCAGCAGCCAGAACCGGGAGACCCAGTACTTC. It is translated as CASSQNRETQYF.

V usage is TRBV3-1 (or the pseudogene TRBV3-2) and J usage is TRBJ1-1; D gene unclear. Germline V gives CDR1 LGHDT, CDR2 YNNKEL (reference sequence). The germline V and J ends were trimmed by 4 bases and 6 bases, with 24 bases remaining between them. There are 17 residues in the CDR3. CDR3 loop: CASSLGPGSLSIAEAFF. CDR3 nucleotides: TGTGCCAGCAGCCTCGGCCCGGGAAGTTTGTCGATAGCTGAAGCTTTCTTT.

This rearrangement joins TRBV9 to TRBJ1-2, with unresolved D. Trimming left V 3 bases short and J 4 bases short, with 13 bases between. Germline lookup yields CDR1 SGDLS and CDR2 YYNGEE. The CDR3 runs to 14 residues. The CDR3 bases are TGTGCCAGCAGCGCGTCGGACGGAGGCTATGGCTACACCTTC. It codes for CASSASDGGYGYTF. The full variable domain, its missing parts supplied by reference TRBV9 and TRBJ1-2, is DSGVTQTPKHLITATGQRVTLRCSPRSGDLSVYWYQQSLDQGLQFLIQYYNGEERAKGNILERFSAQQFPDLHSELNLSSLELGDSALYFCASSASDGGYGYTFGSGTRLTVV.

The count of this clone is one. The V call is TRBV18, the J call TRBJ1-4; D ambiguous. The CDR3 has 14 amino acids. Between the trimmed V and J ends, which lost 0 bases and 4 bases, there was a span of 6 bases. From germline, CDR1 is KGHSH and CDR2 LQKENI. CDR3 region: CASSPPGSNEKLFF. The CDR3 bases are TGTGCCAGCTCACCACCAGGGAGTAATGAAAAACTGTTTTTT.

This chain joins TRBV7-2 and TRBJ1-1; TRBD1 matches at 7 bases. V shed 0 bases and J 7 bases; nucleotides not matched to a gene: 5. The CDR3 contains 14 residues. Germline values: CDR1 SGHTA, CDR2 FQGNSA. Written as DNA, the CDR3 is TGTGCCAGCAGCTTAGCCTGGACAGGTGGTGAAGCTTTCTTT. Translation gives CASSLAWTGGEAFF.

The V call is TRBV11-2, the J call TRBJ2-2; D remains unclear. Germline-derived CDR1 and CDR2 are SGHAT and FQNNGV. With 7 bases removed from V and 6 bases from J, the gap between germline ends came to 6 bases. This CDR3 comprises 11 residues. CDR3 nucleotides: TGTGCCAGCACCTATTCCGGGGAGCTGTTTTTT. The encoded protein is CASTYSGELFF.

The J gene is TRBJ2-3, the V gene TRBV7-2, with 12 nucleotides matching TRBD2. Germline assignment: CDR1 SGHTA and CDR2 FQGNSA. The CDR3 length is 16 residues. Germline trimming cut 4 bases from V and 5 bases from J; bases unmatched to any gene: 7. Here the CDR3 reads CASSSSSGGAGDTQYF. The CDR3 DNA sequence: TGTGCCAGCAGCTCCTCTAGCGGGGGGGCCGGAGATACGCAGTATTTT.